This section outlines one TCR beta chain sequence together with its context. The data stem from a study of technical replicates of blood from several donors. Measured with immunoSEQ multiplex PCR; TCRdb has only the in-frame clones, and not every one. The sample carries about 88,000 clones, roughly 94% recorded once. V dropped 7 bases and J dropped 2 bases, with 11 bases sitting between them. The CDR3 has 13 residues. Per germline, CDR1 LNHDA and CDR2 SQIVND (reference sequence). Sequenced input: T cells isolated from PBMCs. The source of this sequence is a human donor in good health. The chain carries TRBV19 and TRBJ1-2, with TRBD1 as a possible D gene (6 bases). This CDR3 reads CASIPGANYGYTF. CDR3 nucleotide sequence: TGTGCCAGTATACCAGGGGCGAACTATGGCTACACCTTC.